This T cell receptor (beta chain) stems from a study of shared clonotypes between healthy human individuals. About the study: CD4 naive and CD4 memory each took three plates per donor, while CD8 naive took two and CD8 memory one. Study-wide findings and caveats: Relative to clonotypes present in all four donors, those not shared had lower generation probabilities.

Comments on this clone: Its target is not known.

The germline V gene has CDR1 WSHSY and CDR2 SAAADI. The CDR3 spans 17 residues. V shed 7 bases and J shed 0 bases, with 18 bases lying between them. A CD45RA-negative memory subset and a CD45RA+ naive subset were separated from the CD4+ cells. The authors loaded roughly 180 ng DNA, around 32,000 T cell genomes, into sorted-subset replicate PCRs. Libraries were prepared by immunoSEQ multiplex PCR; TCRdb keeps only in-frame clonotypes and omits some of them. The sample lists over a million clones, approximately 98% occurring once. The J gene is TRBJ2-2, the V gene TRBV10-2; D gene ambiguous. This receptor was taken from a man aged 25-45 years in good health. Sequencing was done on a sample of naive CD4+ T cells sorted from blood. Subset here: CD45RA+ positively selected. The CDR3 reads CASKLISGRSNTGELFF. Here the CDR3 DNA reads TGCGCCAGCAAGCTGATTTCTGGGCGGTCGAACACCGGGGAGCTGTTTTTT.